A selection of T cell receptor beta chains follows, all from one sample in a study of naive and memory T cell subsets. TCRdb used MiXCR to reprocess the UMI-ligation and nested PCR reads, holding one entry per CDR3 protein. The table has under 25,000 distinct CDR3 sequences, about 6% seen once. The sample was skin, taken from a tuberculin skin test site. These receptors originate from an adult in good health. Each CDR3 is given with its conserved first and last residue. D genes are given only for firm matches. Clone size is shown for a subset of rows, as once, few, many or a class of expanded clone.

clone_size: few; j_call: TRBJ2-7; v_call: TRBV7-2; d_call: TRBD2; cdr3_nt: TGTGCCAGCAGCTTAGCGCGGTTAGCGGGAGGGCCGGGGGAGCAGTACTTC; cdr3_aa: CASSLARLAGGPGEQYF
clone_size: many; j_call: TRBJ2-7; v_call: TRBV6-2/TRBV6-3; d_call: NA; cdr3_nt: TGTGCCAGCAGTCCACGAGGATCCTACGAGCAGTACTTC; cdr3_aa: CASSPRGSYEQYF
clone_size: many; j_call: TRBJ2-5; v_call: TRBV24-1; d_call: NA; cdr3_nt: TGTGCCACCAGTGATCCAGGTCCGGAGAAAGAGACCCAGTACTTC; cdr3_aa: CATSDPGPEKETQYF
clone_size: many; j_call: TRBJ2-3; v_call: TRBV7-9; d_call: NA; cdr3_nt: TGTGCCAGCAGCTTCCCACAGACAGATACGCAGTATTTT; cdr3_aa: CASSFPQTDTQYF
clone_size: few; j_call: TRBJ2-1; v_call: TRBV28; d_call: TRBD2; cdr3_nt: TGTGCCAGCAGCCCATTTCCGGGACTAGCGGGAGTGGGGAATGAGCAGTTCTTC; cdr3_aa: CASSPFPGLAGVGNEQFF
clone_size: medium-sized; j_call: TRBJ2-3; v_call: TRBV7-9; d_call: TRBD2; cdr3_nt: TGTGCCAGCAGCCAGCGGGACGGGGGCACAGATACGCAGTATTTT; cdr3_aa: CASSQRDGGTDTQYF
clone_size: many; j_call: TRBJ2-1; v_call: TRBV7-9; d_call: TRBD1; cdr3_nt: TGTGCCAGCAGCTTAGGACAGGGGGTAATCTATGAGCAGTTCTTC; cdr3_aa: CASSLGQGVIYEQFF
clone_size: many; j_call: TRBJ1-1; v_call: TRBV6-5; d_call: NA; cdr3_nt: TGTGCCAGCAGCCCACTAAAAGGCCAAGGGAACACTGAAGCTTTCTTT; cdr3_aa: CASSPLKGQGNTEAFF
clone_size: many; j_call: TRBJ1-4; v_call: TRBV15; d_call: TRBD1; cdr3_nt: TGTGCCACCAGCAGAGTGAACAGACGACAGGGGTTT; cdr3_aa: CATSRVNRRQGF
clone_size: NA; j_call: TRBJ1-1; v_call: TRBV7-2; d_call: TRBD1; cdr3_nt: TGTGCCAGCAGCGCCCACAGGGGGCGCGATGAAGCTTTCTTT; cdr3_aa: CASSAHRGRDEAFF
clone_size: many; j_call: TRBJ2-1; v_call: TRBV4-2; d_call: NA; cdr3_nt: TGTGCCAGCAGCCACTACAGGGTGGAGGCCTCCGTAAGTGAGCAGTTCTTC; cdr3_aa: CASSHYRVEASVSEQFF
clone_size: NA; j_call: TRBJ1-2; v_call: TRBV27; d_call: NA; cdr3_nt: TGTGCCAGCAGTTTTGGCAGGGACGGATTTTTCTATGGCTACACCTTC; cdr3_aa: CASSFGRDGFFYGYTF
clone_size: few; j_call: TRBJ1-1; v_call: TRBV18; d_call: NA; cdr3_nt: TGTGCCAGCTCTCGGGAGAAGAACACTGAAGCTTTCTTT; cdr3_aa: CASSREKNTEAFF
clone_size: many; j_call: TRBJ1-5; v_call: TRBV10-3; d_call: NA; cdr3_nt: TGTGCCATCAGTGAAGGGAGAGGCAATCAGCCCCAGCATTTT; cdr3_aa: CAISEGRGNQPQHF
clone_size: many; j_call: TRBJ2-7; v_call: TRBV7-2; d_call: NA; cdr3_nt: TGTGCCAGCAGCTTAAACTTAGCGGCCCTAAGGTCCCTCTACGAGCAGTACTTC; cdr3_aa: CASSLNLAALRSLYEQYF
clone_size: few; j_call: TRBJ2-1; v_call: TRBV25-1; d_call: TRBD2; cdr3_nt: TGTGCCAGCAGTGCCGACAGGGTGACTAGCGGCCTACCGTTCTTC; cdr3_aa: CASSADRVTSGLPFF
clone_size: NA; j_call: TRBJ2-7; v_call: TRBV5-6; d_call: TRBD1; cdr3_nt: TGTGCCAGCAGCCACAGGGGGTATGGGTCCTACGAGCAGTACTTC; cdr3_aa: CASSHRGYGSYEQYF
clone_size: NA; j_call: TRBJ2-5; v_call: TRBV12-3/TRBV12-4; d_call: NA; cdr3_nt: TGTGCCAGCAGTTCCCAAAGGGGCCAAGAGACCCAGTACTTC; cdr3_aa: CASSSQRGQETQYF
clone_size: many; j_call: TRBJ2-1; v_call: TRBV28; d_call: NA; cdr3_nt: TGTGCCACCCGCGGTCCCCCCGATGAGCAGTTCTTC; cdr3_aa: CATRGPPDEQFF
clone_size: many; j_call: TRBJ2-2; v_call: TRBV7-9; d_call: NA; cdr3_nt: TGTGCCAGCAGTCCAAGGCGCGGGTCCGGGGAGCTGTTTTTT; cdr3_aa: CASSPRRGSGELFF
clone_size: many; j_call: TRBJ2-5; v_call: TRBV28; d_call: NA; cdr3_nt: TGTGCCAGCAGTTTAGGGGTACTGCGGAACAAAGAGACCCAGTACTTC; cdr3_aa: CASSLGVLRNKETQYF
clone_size: NA; j_call: TRBJ1-1; v_call: TRBV6-2/TRBV6-3; d_call: NA; cdr3_nt: TGTGCCAGCAGCCAAATAGGAGTGATCATGAACACTGAAGCTTTCTTT; cdr3_aa: CASSQIGVIMNTEAFF
clone_size: many; j_call: TRBJ2-5; v_call: TRBV20-1; d_call: NA; cdr3_nt: TGCAGTGCCAATATAGGACTAAAAGAGACCCAGTACTTC; cdr3_aa: CSANIGLKETQYF
clone_size: few; j_call: TRBJ2-1; v_call: TRBV5-4; d_call: NA; cdr3_nt: TGTGCCAGCAGCTCACAGGGTCTAAATGAGCAGTTCTTC; cdr3_aa: CASSSQGLNEQFF
clone_size: medium-sized; j_call: TRBJ1-2; v_call: TRBV6-6; d_call: TRBD1; cdr3_nt: TGTGCCAGCAGTTATGGTCCGGGACAGCCTAACTATGGCTACACCTTC; cdr3_aa: CASSYGPGQPNYGYTF
clone_size: NA; j_call: TRBJ2-7; v_call: TRBV6-2/TRBV6-3; d_call: NA; cdr3_nt: TGTGCCAGCAGTTCTAAGATATTCGAGCAGTACTTC; cdr3_aa: CASSSKIFEQYF
clone_size: many; j_call: TRBJ2-6; v_call: TRBV18; d_call: TRBD1; cdr3_nt: TGTGCCAGCTCACCCCTACGGGGGACAGGGGGCGCAGCTGGGGCCAACGTCCTGACTTTC; cdr3_aa: CASSPLRGTGGAAGANVLTF
clone_size: many; j_call: TRBJ2-1; v_call: TRBV6-2/TRBV6-3; d_call: NA; cdr3_nt: TGTGCCAGCAGTTACCGTACGGCCCTACTTAGCTCCTACAATGAGCAGTTCTTC; cdr3_aa: CASSYRTALLSSYNEQFF
clone_size: many; j_call: TRBJ1-5; v_call: TRBV20-1; d_call: NA; cdr3_nt: TGCAGTGCTAGAGTAGGAGCAAATCAGCCCCAGCATTTT; cdr3_aa: CSARVGANQPQHF
clone_size: many; j_call: TRBJ2-7; v_call: TRBV12-5; d_call: TRBD1; cdr3_nt: TGTGCTAGTGGTTTCCCGACAGGGGGAGTCTACGAGCAGTACTTC; cdr3_aa: CASGFPTGGVYEQYF
clone_size: few; j_call: TRBJ1-1; v_call: TRBV5-1; d_call: NA; cdr3_nt: TGCGCCAGCAGCTTGGGTCGGGGGGCTGAAGCTTTCTTT; cdr3_aa: CASSLGRGAEAFF
clone_size: many; j_call: TRBJ1-5; v_call: TRBV7-9; d_call: NA; cdr3_nt: TGTGCCAGCAGCCGCGACAGTAGCAATCAGCCCCAGCATTTT; cdr3_aa: CASSRDSSNQPQHF
clone_size: many; j_call: TRBJ2-1; v_call: TRBV20-1; d_call: NA; cdr3_nt: TGCAGTGCTCTGGTAGATTCCCACAATGAGCAGTTCTTC; cdr3_aa: CSALVDSHNEQFF
clone_size: many; j_call: TRBJ1-1; v_call: TRBV7-8; d_call: TRBD1; cdr3_nt: TGTGCCAGCAGCTTAATCGGGACAGGGGTGAACACTGAAGCTTTCTTT; cdr3_aa: CASSLIGTGVNTEAFF
clone_size: NA; j_call: TRBJ2-1; v_call: TRBV29-1; d_call: NA; cdr3_nt: TGCAGCGCCGGACGGGATGAGCAGTTCTTC; cdr3_aa: CSAGRDEQFF
clone_size: many; j_call: TRBJ2-7; v_call: TRBV9; d_call: TRBD1; cdr3_nt: TGTGCCAGCAGTTTAGATCTAGGGACAGGGATTTACGAGCAGTACTTC; cdr3_aa: CASSLDLGTGIYEQYF